The rows below give T cell receptor beta chains drawn from one sample of a study of cytotoxic CD8 clonotypes in ibrutinib-treated CLL. Sequencing was performed with immunoSEQ multiplex PCR; in TCRdb, only in-frame clones are kept and a portion is missing. Seen here are some 50,000 clones, roughly three fifths observed once, and the top ten hold around 21%. The sample here was PBMCs, taken after 24 months of ibrutinib treatment. These TCRs come from a human donor with chronic lymphocytic leukemia. CDR3s include the opening cysteine and the closing phenylalanine or tryptophan. Fields, in order: J gene, D gene, V gene, CDR3 length, clone size, CDR3 DNA, CDR3 protein. A D gene is named only where the DNA matches it firmly. Clone size, where shown, is once, few, many, or a class for clones that have expanded.

>TRBJ2-5|.|TRBV6-5|13|.
TGTGCCAGCAGCCGGACTACCAAAGAGACCCAGTACTTC
CASSRTTKETQYF
>TRBJ2-3|TRBD1|TRBV27|18|.
TGTGCCAGCAGTTTATCCTGGACAGGTCACTATAGCACAGATACGCAGTATTTT
CASSLSWTGHYSTDTQYF
>TRBJ2-3|.|TRBV6-1|13|.
TGTGCCAGCAGCGCAGAACGGGCAGATACGCAGTATTTT
CASSAERADTQYF
>TRBJ2-5|.|TRBV6-5|15|.
TGTGCCAGCAACTACCCTTGGGAGGGGGAAAGACCCCAGTACTTC
CASNYPWEGERPQYF
>TRBJ2-1|TRBD2|TRBV9|17|few
TGTGCCAGCAGCGTGCGTTTAGCGGGAGGACCAGGTAATGAGCAGTTCTTC
CASSVRLAGGPGNEQFF
>TRBJ2-7|TRBD1|TRBV11-2|13|few
TGTGCCACCAGGGAGACAGGGAGATACGAGCAGTACTTC
CATRETGRYEQYF
>TRBJ2-7|.|TRBV5-1|13|.
TGCGCCAGCAGCGTGGGGGGTGGTCGCGAGCAGTACTTC
CASSVGGGREQYF
>TRBJ1-3|.|TRBV28|15|.
TGTGCCAGCAGCCCGCCTGGGAGCTCTGGAAACACCATATATTTT
CASSPPGSSGNTIYF
>TRBJ2-1|TRBD2|TRBV6-1|15|.
TGTGCCAGCAGTACAGCGGGAGGGTATTACAATGAGCAGTTCTTC
CASSTAGGYYNEQFF
>TRBJ2-3|TRBD2|TRBV27|17|.
TGTGCCAGCAGTCAACCCTTAGCGGGAGCCCTCACAGATACGCAGTATTTT
CASSQPLAGALTDTQYF
>TRBJ1-4|.|TRBV6-5|15|few
TGTGCCAGCAGTTACAGGGGAGGTGGTGGTGAAAAACTGTTTTTT
CASSYRGGGGEKLFF
>TRBJ2-5|TRBD1|TRBV4-1|15|many
TGCGCCAGCAGCCAACCGGGACAGGGGGCCGAGACCCAGTACTTC
CASSQPGQGAETQYF
>TRBJ1-2|.|TRBV6-1|15|.
TGTGCCAGCAGCCTAGCGACAGGAGTTAACTATGGCTACACCTTC
CASSLATGVNYGYTF
>TRBJ1-2|.|TRBV7-2|13|.
TGTGCCAGCAGCTTCAGGCAGATCTATGGCTACACCTTC
CASSFRQIYGYTF
>TRBJ2-7|.|TRBV14|13|few
TGTGCCAGCGCTCGGGGCAGCTCCTACGAGCAGTACTTC
CASARGSSYEQYF
>TRBJ2-1|.|TRBV7-9|14|.
TGTGCCAGCAGCTTAGAGGGGGTGCGGAATGAGCAGTTCTTC
CASSLEGVRNEQFF
>TRBJ1-1|.|TRBV7-9|15|.
TGTGCCAGCAGCTTAAACTGGGGTCGGGACACTGAAGCTTTCTTT
CASSLNWGRDTEAFF
>TRBJ2-3|.|TRBV19|11|few
TGTGCCAGTAGCCTTACAGATACGCAGTATTTT
CASSLTDTQYF
>TRBJ2-3|TRBD2|TRBV15|17|.
TGTGCCACCAGCAGAGGGGGACTAGCGGGGGTGGTAGATACGCAGTATTTT
CATSRGGLAGVVDTQYF
>TRBJ1-2|.|TRBV27|12|.
TGTGCCAGCAGCACAGGAGTAGATGGCTACACCTTC
CASSTGVDGYTF
>TRBJ1-1|.|TRBV11-3|13|many
TGTGCCAGCAGCTCAGGGATGAACACTGAAGCTTTCTTT
CASSSGMNTEAFF
>TRBJ2-4|TRBD2|TRBV27|12|.
TGTGCCAGCAATGTCCCGGGAGGCATTCAGTACTTC
CASNVPGGIQYF
>TRBJ2-1|TRBD2|TRBV4-1|16|.
TGCGCCAGCACCCAACGGGGGGCTAGCGGGGGGAGTGAGCAGTTCTTC
CASTQRGASGGSEQFF
>TRBJ1-3|.|TRBV7-2|17|.
TGTGCCAGCAGCTTAGAGTCTGGGGGGGTCTCTGGAAACACCATATATTTT
CASSLESGGVSGNTIYF
>TRBJ2-5|.|TRBV7-7|14|many
TGTGCCAGCAGCTTAAATACAGGAAGAGAGACCCAGTACTTC
CASSLNTGRETQYF
>TRBJ1-1|TRBD1|TRBV6-5|12|.
TGTGCCAGCAGTCGGGACAGGGACGAAGCTTTCTTT
CASSRDRDEAFF
>TRBJ2-7|TRBD2|TRBV5-4|14|.
TGTGCCAGCCGACGGGCTAGCGGGAATCACGAGCAGTACTTC
CASRRASGNHEQYF
>TRBJ2-5|TRBD1|TRBV7-9|13|.
TGTGCCAGCAGCACCAGACAGGGAGAGACCCAGTACTTC
CASSTRQGETQYF
>TRBJ2-3|.|TRBV5-1|11|.
TGCGCCAGCAGCTTGGATGATACGCAGTATTTT
CASSLDDTQYF
>TRBJ2-1|.|TRBV11-2|14|.
TGTGCCAGCAGCTTAGGGGCGGTACGGGATGAGCAGTTCTTC
CASSLGAVRDEQFF
>TRBJ1-2|TRBD1|TRBV5-4|15|.
TGTGCCAGCAGCCGCAGTGGACAGGGAGTCTATGGCTACACCTTC
CASSRSGQGVYGYTF
>TRBJ1-3|TRBD1|TRBV7-2|18|.
TGTGCCAGCAGCTTATTTCCTTCTTCCGGGACAGCTGGAAACACCATATATTTT
CASSLFPSSGTAGNTIYF
>TRBJ2-2|TRBD2|TRBV4-1|17|.
TGCGCCAGCAGCCAAGATCGGTCTAGCGGAAACACCGGGGAGCTGTTTTTT
CASSQDRSSGNTGELFF
>TRBJ1-4|.|TRBV5-4|13|.
TGTGCCAGCAGCCCCGGTGGGGGCCTGGAACTGTTTTTT
CASSPGGGLELFF
>TRBJ2-1|TRBD2|TRBV4-1|17|few
TGCGCCAGCAGCCTCCTAGCGGGGGGTAGCTCCTACAATGAGCAGTTCTTC
CASSLLAGGSSYNEQFF
>TRBJ1-5|.|TRBV5-6|15|.
TGTGCCAGCAGCTTCGGAGGGACCTGGAATCAGCCCCAGCATTTT
CASSFGGTWNQPQHF
>TRBJ2-3|TRBD2|TRBV5-6|16|.
TGTGCCAGCAGCGACCTGACTAGCGGGAGGAAAGATACGCAGTATTTT
CASSDLTSGRKDTQYF
>TRBJ2-1|TRBD2|TRBV2|17|few
TGTGCCAGCGTCGGGACTAGCGGGAGTCGGTCCTACAATGAGCAGTTCTTC
CASVGTSGSRSYNEQFF
>TRBJ2-1|.|TRBV7-8|16|.
TGTGCCAGCAGCTCCAACCCCGTGCCATTAAACAATGAGCAGTTCTTC
CASSSNPVPLNNEQFF
>TRBJ1-5|.|TRBV25-1|13|.
TGTGCCAGCAGTATGTCAGGGAATCAGCCCCAGCATTTT
CASSMSGNQPQHF
>TRBJ2-2|.|TRBV19|15|.
TGTGCCAGTAGTCCTGCTGGAAGGGGAACCGGGGAGCTGTTTTTT
CASSPAGRGTGELFF
>TRBJ2-3|.|TRBV19|13|.
TGTGCCAGTAGTATTAGGGGAACAGATACGCAGTATTTT
CASSIRGTDTQYF
>TRBJ1-2|TRBD1|TRBV6-1|13|.
TGTGCCAGCAGGAGGACAGGGGGTCTTGGCTACACCTTC
CASRRTGGLGYTF
>TRBJ2-7|.|TRBV6-1|13|.
TGTGCCAGCACCGTCGGAGGCAGCTACGAGCAGTACTTC
CASTVGGSYEQYF
>TRBJ2-2|TRBD1|TRBV7-9|15|many
TGTGCCAGCAGCCCGAGGGGGCTTCTAGCCGGGGAGCTGTTTTTT
CASSPRGLLAGELFF
>TRBJ2-7|.|TRBV27|17|.
TGTGCCAGCAGTTTAAACGGAGCGAGCGGGCCCTCCTACGAGCAGTACTTC
CASSLNGASGPSYEQYF
>TRBJ2-3|.|TRBV2|15|.
TGTGCCAGCAGTGAAATGGGAGTCGGCACAGATACGCAGTATTTT
CASSEMGVGTDTQYF